The clone carrying this T cell receptor (beta chain) was observed a handful of times. This specimen belongs to a study of T-cell memory formation after mild COVID-19. TCRdb reprocessed the 5' RACE reads via MiXCR and lists one record per CDR3 protein. The sample has about 360,000 distinct CDR3 sequences; about 15% are singletons. The germline V and J ends were trimmed by 2 bases and 1 base, with 9 bases remaining between them. Germline loops: CDR1 SGHRS, CDR2 YFSETQ. This CDR3 has 15 residues. The clonotype originates from a man younger than 35 who had mild COVID-19 (a few samples of this study predate the infection). Cell type and time point are not known. This rearrangement joins TRBV5-1 to TRBJ2-2; D gene unclear. Sequenced: PBMCs or a T cell subset sorted from them (not recorded which). The CDR3 region has the DNA TGCGCCAGCAGCTTTAACTCGCAGAACACCGGGGAGCTGTTTTTT. Encoded protein: CASSFNSQNTGELFF.